This T cell receptor (beta chain) was identified in a study of T cells in Graves' hyperthyroidism and ophthalmopathy (dated by TCRdb to between 2018 and 2020). A note on the overall study: Peripheral blood was sampled at the time of initial diagnosis, prior to any treatment. The 100 or so discovery patients were randomly divided into training and test sets at a 7:3 ratio. Thyroid tissue and blood T-cell repertoires from six Graves' hyperthyroidism patients were also compared in the study. A discovery cohort of about a hundred patients, approximately 45 with Graves' ophthalmopathy and 55 to 60 with stable Graves' hyperthyroidism, was used to find distinguishing TCR V-J signatures. Prospective prediction of ophthalmopathy was tested in an independent validation cohort of approximately 19 hyperthyroidism patients and some 17 patients who later progressed to ophthalmopathy. Once sampling was done, hyperthyroidism patients were given methimazole at a starting dose of 30 mg daily, whereas ophthalmopathy patients were given high-dose intravenous methylprednisolone. The paper reports TCR Vbeta CDR3 sequencing of approximately 130 peripheral blood samples: around 41 ophthalmopathy, over 70 hyperthyroidism and roughly 17 progressor patients.

The paper as a whole reports these results and caveats: No statistical method was used to set the sample size in advance, and investigators knew the group allocation. During validation, the model predicted progression to ophthalmopathy a median of around six months ahead of onset, with around 70% sensitivity and around 73% specificity. Most expanded thyroid clonotypes (frequency above 0.001) were also detected in blood, suggesting blood repertoires may reflect thyroid immune responses. In cross-validation, a model built on a 13 V-J signature told ophthalmopathy apart from stable hyperthyroidism with under 90% sensitivity and approximately 81% specificity, and in testing the same model reached 80%/75%.

Hyperthyroidism patients were aged 18 to 65 years and newly diagnosed, with disease duration of less than 2 months. Any patient with an uncontrolled infection, another autoimmune disease, pregnancy or lactation was excluded. Diagnoses were established on the basis of clinical symptoms, serum thyroxine and TRAb, thyroid ultrasound, and orbital computed tomography. Blood from progressor patients was drawn when they were first diagnosed with hyperthyroidism, before any ophthalmopathy symptoms appeared. PBMCs were isolated from 10 ml of fresh peripheral blood by Ficoll-Paque density gradient centrifugation. Patients classed as progressors first received a Graves' hyperthyroidism diagnosis and then went on to develop ophthalmopathy during follow-up. Total RNA was extracted with Trizol reagent, and quality was checked on an Agilent 2100 Bioanalyzer. This clonotype was seen a few times. The specificity of this receptor is unknown. Per-base qualities were not stored, and no clone one base away is much larger.

The TCR beta CDR3 regions were amplified from the RNA transcripts. The first round of RT-PCR for the TCR CDR3 was performed with the HTBI primer set and the Qiagen OneStep RT-PCR kit. A second multiplex PCR round built the libraries, followed by size selection and purification. Libraries were sequenced paired-end with 100 bp reads on an Illumina HiSeq2000. Per the authors' processing: SOAPnuke was used to process the raw data, with reads discarded if the reads contained adapters or uncalled bases, had a mean Phred below 15, or lacked an exact constant-primer or identifier match. High-quality paired reads were merged using COPE v1.2.5, and each unique nucleotide sequence was defined as a clonotype. MiTCR v1.1 was used to align the clonotypes against IMGT TRBV, TRBD and TRBJ reference segments. Only V-J combinations with frequency above 0.0001, covering roughly 99% of repertoires, were analysed. The TCS score was defined as F50 (clonal expansion) divided by E x V (chaos), with BLOSUM62-based TCRdist calculated between CDR3 peptides within each V-J. Welch's t-statistics and random forest reduced 500 to 550 V-J features to about 13, which were used in a naive Bayes classifier (R e1071). TCRdb passed the public sequencing reads through fastp at Q25 and MiXCR, retaining productive beta sequences. Every distinct CDR3 protein forms one entry, paired with its most common genes and DNA. It is TCRdb's table, rather than the study itself, that gives the V and J calls and clone size. This sample gives 300,000 to 450,000 distinct CDR3 sequences in total; less than 20% of them show up just once. 25% to 35% of the sample lies in the top ten.

The germline V gene (reference sequence) sets CDR1 to LNHNV and CDR2 to YYDKDF. V is cut back by 3 bases and J by 5 bases, with 9 bases in the junction unmatched. The CDR3 spans 16 residues, from the cysteine through the phenylalanine. Solely the CDR3 DNA is kept, with 48 bases framed from the first base. The sequence derives from a woman between 18 and 29 years old with Graves' hyperthyroidism that later progressed to Graves' ophthalmopathy. The chain is made from TRBV15 and TRBJ1-4, with 7 bases matching TRBD1. Sequenced input: blood. The bases are TGTGCCACCAGCAGGGCCACAGGGGAGCTGAATGAAAAACTGTTTTTT. The resulting protein is CATSRATGELNEKLFF.